The 29 T cell receptor beta chains presented below share a single source sample, sequenced in a study of T cell responses to AZD1222 COVID-19 vaccine. The repertoire was sequenced with immunoSEQ multiplex PCR; TCRdb's copy has only in-frame clones and lacks some. Here the sample spans roughly 120,000 clones, 90% to 95% being singletons. The sample in question was peripheral blood, obtained on day 0 of AZD1222 vaccination. Receptors originate from an adult in good health.

This clone is a singleton in its sample. CDR3: CASSPGGSTDTQYF. The CDR3 DNA sequence: TGTGCCAGCAGTCCAGGCGGGAGCACAGATACGCAGTATTTT. The V call is TRBV6-5, the J call TRBJ2-3; D may be TRBD2 (5 bases). V lost 5 bases and J 0 bases, leaving 9 bases between the germline ends. This CDR3 is 14 amino acids long. Germline loops: CDR1 MNHEY, CDR2 SVGAGI.

In its sample, this clone was seen once. The rearrangement links TRBV15 to TRBJ2-7, with a possible D match to TRBD1 (6 bases). V was clipped by 5 bases and J by 5 bases, with 19 bases between them. Germline CDR1 and CDR2: LNHNV and YYDKDF (reference sequence). The CDR3 is 15 residues long. CDR3 bases: TGTGCCACCAGCGGCAGACAGGCCAAAGCGGACGAGCAGTACTTC. It codes for CATSGRQAKADEQYF.

V is TRBV18 and J is TRBJ1-1; TRBD1 agrees at 8 bases. CDR1 and CDR2 (germline): KGHSH, LQKENI. This CDR3 has 18 amino acids. J lost 0 bases, V lost 2 bases, and 11 bases had no gene match. The CDR3 region is CASSPIRGQGLMNTEAFF. The CDR3 bases are TGTGCCAGCTCACCAATACGCGGACAGGGTTTAATGAACACTGAAGCTTTCTTT.

CDR3 residues: CASSPGPDVRNEKLFF. Written as DNA, the CDR3 is TGTGCCAGCTCACCGGGGCCCGACGTGCGTAATGAAAAACTGTTTTTT. The V gene is TRBV18, the J gene TRBJ1-4; a possible D gene is TRBD1 (5 bases). The CDR3 runs to 16 residues. CDR1 KGHSH and CDR2 LQKENI come from the germline V gene. Trimming shortened V by 3 bases and J by 4 bases, and 15 bases separated the two germline ends.

There are a few counts of this clone. The chain uses TRBV7-9 and TRBJ1-3; D not certain. Trimming stripped 0 bases from V and 0 bases from J, with 9 bases between. The germline gives CDR1 SEHNR, CDR2 FQNEAQ (reference sequence). This CDR3 has 16 residues. CDR3 in amino acids: CASSLARAVSGNTIYF. The CDR3 DNA reads TGTGCCAGCAGCTTAGCGCGGGCAGTCTCTGGAAACACCATATATTTT.

This chain uses TRBV27 with TRBJ2-1; no firm D call. CDR3 length: 13 amino acids. Germline V lookup: CDR1 MNHEY, CDR2 SMNVEV (reference sequence). The V gene lost 10 bases and the J gene lost 1 base, with 11 bases spanning the gap. Here the CDR3 reads CATQLGSYNEQFF. CDR3 nucleotide sequence: TGTGCCACCCAGCTTGGATCCTACAATGAGCAGTTCTTC.

The chain recombines TRBV19 with TRBJ2-5; D remains ambiguous. The CDR3 is 14 amino acids. V was trimmed by 2 bases and J by 4 bases, leaving 11 bases between them. Germline CDR1 LNHDA, CDR2 SQIVND (reference sequence). The CDR3 loop reads CASSISPTGETQYF. Here the CDR3 DNA reads TGTGCCAGTAGTATAAGCCCTACTGGAGAGACCCAGTACTTC.

V is TRBV18 and J is TRBJ2-7; 14 bases agree with TRBD2. V trimming: 4 bases; J trimming: 0 bases; junction bases outside the gene matches: 11. The CDR3 runs to 19 residues. The germline CDR1 and CDR2 sequences are KGHSH and LQKENI. The chain's CDR3 is CASSRWGTSGGTSSYEQYF. The CDR3 DNA is TGTGCCAGCTCACGCTGGGGGACTAGCGGGGGTACTAGCTCCTACGAGCAGTACTTC.

The chain has TRBV7-2 and TRBJ1-3; no reliable D call. Trimming stripped 5 bases from V and 2 bases from J, with 10 bases between. The CDR3 is made up of 14 amino acids. CDR1 is SGHTA and CDR2 is FQGNSA in the germline V gene. CDR3 in amino acids: CASSTALAGNTIYF. The CDR3 DNA sequence: TGTGCCAGCAGCACCGCCCTGGCTGGAAACACCATATATTTT.

This clone showed up just once. V and J are TRBV6-1 and TRBJ1-6; D might be TRBD1 (5 bases). V was cut by 0 bases and J by 6 bases, with 18 bases left in between. CDR3 length equals 18 residues. Germline V gene sequence: CDR1 MNHNS, CDR2 SASEGT. The CDR3 region is CASSEALWSGVGNSPLHF. The DNA of the CDR3 is TGTGCCAGCAGTGAAGCGCTATGGTCGGGGGTGGGTAATTCACCCCTCCACTTT.

The rearrangement joins TRBV7-9 to TRBJ1-2; D perhaps matches TRBD1 (5 bases). Germline CDR1 and CDR2: SEHNR and FQNEAQ (reference sequence). The CDR3 loop spans 13 amino acids. Trimming pared 6 bases from V and 8 bases from J, leaving 16 bases between. The chain's CDR3 is CASSSGRVRGYTF. Here the CDR3 DNA reads TGTGCCAGCAGTTCTGGCAGGGTGAGGGGCTACACCTTC.

This rearrangement joins TRBV6-5 to TRBJ2-5, with a weak D call TRBD1 (6 bases). The germline V gene has CDR1 MNHEY and CDR2 SVGAGI. Trimming pared 6 bases from V and 4 bases from J, leaving 18 bases between. CDR3 size: 15 residues. DNA of the CDR3: TGTGCCAGCAGCCCCACCAGGGGAGAGAGAGAGACCCAGTACTTC. Translating it yields CASSPTRGERETQYF.

The V gene is TRBV30, the J gene TRBJ2-3; TRBD2 agrees at 9 bases. The V segment lost 3 bases and the J segment 2 bases; nucleotides outside the gene matches: 6. The germline CDR1 and CDR2 sequences are GTSNPN and SVGIG (reference sequence). This CDR3 is built from 15 residues. The CDR3 sequence is CAWSLTSGYTDTQYF. CDR3 sequence (DNA): TGTGCCTGGAGCCTGACTAGCGGTTACACAGATACGCAGTATTTT.

This chain uses TRBV7-8 with TRBJ2-1; D gene unclear. There are 15 residues in the CDR3. Between the trimmed V and J ends, which lost 5 bases and 2 bases, there was a span of 13 bases. CDR1 and CDR2 from the germline V gene are SGHVS and FQNEAQ. As DNA, the CDR3 is TGTGCCAGCAGCCCAACGGACCGGGCCTACAATGAGCAGTTCTTC. Translation: CASSPTDRAYNEQFF.

The chain combines TRBV25-1 with TRBJ1-5; D is undetermined. Germline CDR1 reads MGHDK; CDR2 reads SYGVNS. The CDR3 is 14 amino acids. The V end lost 4 bases, the J end lost 3 bases, and 10 bases lay between the germline ends. The CDR3 DNA follows: TGTGCCAGCAGTGGGCTTGACCCCAATCAGCCCCAGCATTTT. Encoded protein: CASSGLDPNQPQHF.

This clone appeared a single time. The chain has TRBV9 and TRBJ2-3; D may be TRBD1 (5 bases). This CDR3 contains 14 residues. From germline, CDR1 is SGDLS and CDR2 YYNGEE. V lost 0 bases, J lost 5 bases, and 10 bases lay in between. Here the CDR3 reads CASSVAQVGDTQYF. In DNA, the CDR3 is TGTGCCAGCAGCGTAGCACAGGTAGGAGATACGCAGTATTTT. Supplemented by reference TRBV9 and TRBJ2-3, the full variable domain reads DSGVTQTPKHLITATGQRVTLRCSPRSGDLSVYWYQQSLDQGLQFLIQYYNGEERAKGNILERFSAQQFPDLHSELNLSSLELGDSALYFCASSVAQVGDTQYFGPGTRLTVL.

The count of this clone is one. The chain combines TRBV18 with TRBJ1-6; TRBD1 agrees at 12 bases. Trimming cost V 2 bases and J 0 bases; bases outside gene matches: 5. The CDR3 runs to 19 residues. In germline, CDR1 is KGHSH, CDR2 LQKENI. CDR3 amino acids: CASSPRDRGRRSYNSPLHF. The CDR3 DNA reads TGTGCCAGCTCACCAAGGGACAGGGGGCGACGCTCCTATAATTCACCCCTCCACTTT.

In DNA form, the CDR3 reads TGTGCCAGCAGTTTACTGAACACTGAAGCTTTCTTT. Residues: CASSLLNTEAFF. This chain uses TRBV6-2 or TRBV6-3 with TRBJ1-1; D is unclear. The germline V gene has CDR1 MNHEY and CDR2 SVGEGT. Trimming removed 4 bases from V and 0 bases from J, with 3 bases in between. The length of the CDR3 is 12 residues.

V is TRBV27 and J is TRBJ1-5; TRBD1 aligns across 12 bases. The junction had 16 bases not matched to a gene; V was cut back by 8 bases and J by 2 bases. Germline V lookup: CDR1 MNHEY, CDR2 SMNVEV (reference sequence). The CDR3 totals 19 residues. CDR3 region: CASQSYPGQGALGNQPQHF. The CDR3 DNA is TGTGCCAGCCAGTCCTACCCGGGACAGGGGGCCCTCGGCAATCAGCCCCAGCATTTT.

This chain connects TRBV6-5 to TRBJ2-3; D unresolved. V was shortened by 4 bases and J by 2 bases, with 7 bases between the two germline ends. Germline V gene data show CDR1 as MNHEY and CDR2 as SVGAGI. The CDR3 consists of 13 residues. The CDR3 sequence is CASSFLNTDTQYF. The CDR3 DNA reads TGTGCCAGCAGTTTCCTAAACACAGATACGCAGTATTTT.

The V call is TRBV15, the J call TRBJ2-1, with D unclear. Trimming pared 5 bases from V and 12 bases from J, leaving 14 bases between. The germline V gene encodes CDR1 LNHNV and CDR2 YYDKDF (reference sequence). The length of the CDR3 is 12 residues. CDR3 sequence (DNA): TGTGCCACCAGCCGCTTCGGTGAACTGCAGTTCTTC. Amino acids: CATSRFGELQFF.

The chain uses TRBV10-3 and TRBJ1-5; D gene unclear. The V end was cut by 3 bases, the J end by 4 bases, with 7 bases between. CDR1 is ENHRY, CDR2 SYGVKD, per germline. The CDR3 contains 13 residues. CDR3 nucleotide sequence: TGTGCCATCAGTGACACGGAGAATCAGCCCCAGCATTTT. It specifies CAISDTENQPQHF.

The chain is built from TRBV5-4 and TRBJ1-4, with 7 bases aligning to TRBD1. This CDR3 has 14 residues. With 4 bases clipped from V and 2 bases from J, the junction kept 2 bases outside the gene matches. Germline V gene lookup returns CDR1 SGHNT and CDR2 YYREEE (reference sequence). The CDR3 loop is CASSTGQTNEKLFF. The CDR3 nucleotides read TGTGCCAGCAGCACGGGACAGACTAATGAAAAACTGTTTTTT.

As concerns this clone: Just one base apart from a much larger clone, this may be a read error. The identical CDR3 is also encoded by other nucleotide sequences in the sample. The chain is built from TRBV6-1 and TRBJ2-7; D gene ambiguous. The CDR3 runs to 15 residues. Germline V gene data show CDR1 as MNHNS and CDR2 as SASEGT. Trimming cost V 3 bases and J 4 bases, with 16 bases left between them. CDR3 DNA sequence: TGTGCCAGCAGTGACCCCGCAGTCAAGACGTACGAGCAGTACTTC. It is translated as CASSDPAVKTYEQYF.

This rearrangement joins TRBV5-1 to TRBJ1-2, with 7 positions matching TRBD1. CDR3 size: 15 residues. Trimming took 2 bases from V and 6 from J; bases not matched to a gene: 10. CDR1 is SGHRS, CDR2 YFSETQ, per germline. The CDR3 region is CASSLTLGGANGYTF. The CDR3 nucleotides read TGCGCCAGCAGCTTAACATTAGGGGGCGCGAATGGCTACACCTTC.

This clone showed up just once. The V and J genes are TRBV30 and TRBJ2-7, with 8 bases that match TRBD2. Germline CDR1 and CDR2: GTSNPN and SVGIG (reference sequence). This CDR3 contains 17 residues. V lost 0 bases and J lost 0; bases outside the gene matches: 10. The CDR3 reads CAWSVRSGLAGSYEQYF. The CDR3 DNA is TGTGCCTGGAGTGTAAGGTCCGGACTAGCAGGCTCCTACGAGCAGTACTTC.

This chain's CDR3 is CASSLRLAGTLNEQFF. For the CDR3, the DNA is TGTGCCAGCAGTCTCCGACTAGCGGGTACCTTAAATGAGCAGTTCTTC. This sequence joins TRBV27 and TRBJ2-1, with 10 positions matching TRBD2. The CDR3 extends over 16 amino acids. The germline V gene has CDR1 MNHEY and CDR2 SMNVEV (reference sequence). Trimming cost V 5 bases and J 7 bases; bases outside gene matches: 11.

The J gene is TRBJ2-1, the V gene TRBV19; D is unresolved. This CDR3 is built from 19 residues. Germline CDR1 and CDR2: LNHDA and SQIVND (reference sequence). Trimming removed 4 bases from V and 0 bases from J, with 22 bases in between. The chain's CDR3 is CASSRFAKVASSSYNEQFF. Written as DNA, the CDR3 is TGTGCCAGTAGTAGATTTGCGAAGGTGGCTTCGAGCTCCTACAATGAGCAGTTCTTC.

The chain combines TRBV6-5 with TRBJ2-5, with D possibly matching TRBD1 (5 bases). The CDR3 consists of 14 residues. The ends were cut back, 9 bases at V and 5 bases at J, with 19 bases in the middle. Germline assignment: CDR1 MNHEY and CDR2 SVGAGI. DNA for the CDR3: TGTGCCAGTCTCAGGGAACCCTGGACGGAGACCCAGTACTTC. It yields the protein CASLREPWTETQYF.